This record concerns one T cell receptor (beta chain) sequence. The target antigen is unknown. This specimen comes from a study of radiation and T cells in renal cell carcinoma. Study-wide context: Nephrectomy followed 15 Gy stereotactic body radiation by 4 weeks. General study results and limits: From baseline, blood top tumor clonotypes peaked at 2 weeks post-radiation.

The CDR3 has 14 amino acids. Germline V gene lookup returns CDR1 KGHSH and CDR2 LQKENI. With 4 bases removed from V and 1 base from J, the gap between germline ends came to 11 bases. The data were produced by immunoSEQ multiplex PCR, yet TCRdb's version contains in-frame clones alone and is incomplete. Here the sample spans approximately 140,000 clones, over 65% being singletons. The time point: baseline pretreatment blood. Regarding treatment: 15 Gy SBRT to primary tumor, nephrectomy 4 weeks later. Serial blood draws occurred at baseline and 2 and 4 weeks post-SBRT. Clear cell pathology was present in this patient's renal cell carcinoma.

The V and J genes are TRBV18 and TRBJ2-7; D unresolved. The clonotype was recovered from a woman aged 45-59 years with renal cell carcinoma. Sequences were derived from blood, sampled from a patient whose treatment included radiotherapy and nephrectomy. The DNA for the CDR3 is TGTGCCAGCTCACTACCGACAAAGTCCTACGAGCAGTACTTC. It translates to CASSLPTKSYEQYF.